Shown below are 21 T cell receptor beta chains from a single sample sequenced in a study of Ad26.COV2.S vaccination and SARS-CoV-2 variants (dated by TCRdb to the early 2020s). The treatment or condition label here, explained by the study, means: some 20 received Ad26.COV2.S at low or high dose, single or two shots; about 5 received placebo; per-sample allocation not given. Repertoires of vaccine and placebo recipients were sequenced from samples taken on day 63 after the first injection. To prepare the library, the immunoSEQ multiplex PCR assay was applied. This immuneACCESS table, as held by TCRdb, lists in-frame sequences with V and J called but not all clones. Of the missing ones, under half trace to an unresolved V gene in checked studies; the others have no known cause. The sample records some 480,000 clones, roughly 87% of which are singletons. Roughly 13% of the sample belongs to the ten largest clones.

The specimen comprised peripheral blood, sampled in a trial of Ad26.COV2.S vaccine versus placebo. All receptors derive from a person aged 18 to 59 who received the Ad26.COV2.S COVID-19 vaccine or a placebo.

In its sample, this clone was seen once. This rearrangement joins TRBV29-1 to TRBJ1-1, with TRBD1 matching over 8 bases. V lost 6 bases, J lost 1 base, and 4 bases stayed unmatched. The length of the CDR3 is 13 residues. Germline assignment: CDR1 SQVTM and CDR2 ANQGSEA. CDR3 DNA sequence: TGCAGCGTCAGGGGGCGAGCGAACACTGAAGCTTTCTTT. Amino acid sequence: CSVRGRANTEAFF.

V gene TRBV25-1 combines with J gene TRBJ1-2; D is perhaps TRBD1 (6 bases). The CDR3 consists of 15 residues. Deletions cut 6 bases from V and 4 bases from J, with 18 bases between. The germline CDR1 and CDR2 sequences are MGHDK and SYGVNS. CDR3 DNA: TGTGCCAGCAGAGACCCCGCAGGGGAGGGCTATGGCTACACCTTC. This gives the protein CASRDPAGEGYGYTF.

The CDR3 is CASSYRGNEQFF. In nucleotides, the CDR3 is TGTGCCAGCAGCTACAGGGGCAATGAGCAGTTCTTC. The chain is built from TRBV11-3 and TRBJ2-1, with TRBD1 identical over 7 bases. The CDR3 runs to 12 residues. V lost 4 bases and J lost 6; bases outside the gene matches: 0. Germline V lookup: CDR1 SGHNT, CDR2 YENEEA.

J is TRBJ2-5 and V is TRBV27; D may be TRBD2 (6 bases). Germline V gene sequence: CDR1 MNHEY, CDR2 SMNVEV (reference sequence). This CDR3 has 15 amino acids. The V end was cut by 6 bases, the J end by 2 bases, with 16 bases between. CDR3 amino acids: CASRDGTRPQETQYF. CDR3 DNA: TGTGCCAGCAGGGATGGGACTCGCCCACAAGAGACCCAGTACTTC.

The chain joins TRBV27 to TRBJ1-5, with TRBD1 matching over 8 bases. The junction had 6 bases not matched to a gene; V was cut back by 3 bases and J by 5 bases. The CDR3 is 15 residues long. Germline CDR1 MNHEY, CDR2 SMNVEV (reference sequence). The CDR3 loop is CASSFLGQGDQPQHF. The CDR3 region has the DNA TGTGCCAGCAGTTTCCTCGGACAGGGCGATCAGCCCCAGCATTTT.

The J gene is TRBJ2-1, the V gene TRBV9; either TRBD1 or TRBD2 may supply D (5 bases each). The CDR3 has 15 residues. V lost 0 bases and J lost 3, with 10 bases in between. Germline V CDR1 and CDR2: SGDLS, YYNGEE. CDR3 in amino acids: CASSVDGGYYNEQFF. CDR3 DNA: TGTGCCAGCAGCGTAGATGGGGGATACTACAATGAGCAGTTCTTC.

The chain uses TRBV24-1 and TRBJ1-4; no clear D gene. V was clipped by 4 bases and J by 11 bases, with 13 bases between them. Germline V lookup: CDR1 KGHDR, CDR2 SFDVKD. The CDR3 contains 13 residues. The CDR3 spells CATSDHRGDKLFF. DNA of the CDR3: TGTGCCACCAGTGACCACCGGGGAGACAAACTGTTTTTT.

This clone showed up just once. V is TRBV18 and J is TRBJ2-2; 11 bases match TRBD1. Per germline, CDR1 KGHSH and CDR2 LQKENI. This CDR3 has 18 residues. V was pared by 1 base and J by 0 bases, with 4 bases of the junction left unmatched. The CDR3 DNA follows: TGTGCCAGCTCACCACGCGGACAGGGGGCTGCGAACACCGGGGAGCTGTTTTTT. Residues: CASSPRGQGAANTGELFF.

The CDR3 DNA is TGCGCCAGCAGCCGGGACCCCCGTGGCGATGAGCAGTTCTTC. This sequence encodes CASSRDPRGDEQFF. This sequence joins TRBV5-1 and TRBJ2-1; either TRBD1 or TRBD2 may fit D (5 bases each). V was clipped by 4 bases and J by 8 bases, with 16 bases between them. The CDR3 consists of 14 residues. CDR1 is SGHRS, CDR2 YFSETQ, per germline.

This clone was recorded once. This rearrangement joins TRBV14 to TRBJ2-1, with unresolved D. This CDR3 comprises 14 residues. V was clipped by 7 bases and J by 8 bases, with 18 bases between them. CDR1 and CDR2 (germline): SGHDN, FVKESK. The CDR3 DNA reads as TGTGCCAGCAAGGCCCCCGGCAGTAACCATGAGCAGTTCTTC. Translated: CASKAPGSNHEQFF.

The V call is TRBV5-6, the J call TRBJ2-7; no clear D. V lost 2 bases and J lost 2, with 2 bases in between. This CDR3 has 11 amino acids. Germline-derived CDR1 and CDR2 are SGHDT and YYEEEE. CDR3 nucleotide sequence: TGTGCCAGCAGCTTAACCTACGAGCAGTACTTC. It specifies CASSLTYEQYF.

This chain joins TRBV5-1 and TRBJ2-1, with D perhaps TRBD2 (5 bases). Trimming pared 5 bases from V and 3 bases from J, leaving 15 bases between. The CDR3 runs to 15 residues. Germline-derived CDR1 and CDR2 are SGHRS and YFSETQ. The DNA of the CDR3 is TGCGCCAGCAGTGTGAGTGGAGGCGACTACAATGAGCAGTTCTTC. This codes for CASSVSGGDYNEQFF.

The rearrangement uses TRBV4-2 and TRBJ1-6, with TRBD1 matching 7 bases. Germline CDR1 reads LGHNA; CDR2 reads YNFKEQ. The junction had 8 bases not matched to a gene; V was cut back by 0 bases and J by 9 bases. The CDR3 has 16 amino acids. CDR3 in amino acids: CASSQEQAGGLSPLHF. The CDR3 nucleotides read TGTGCCAGCAGCCAAGAACAGGCAGGGGGACTTTCACCCCTCCACTTT.

The chain is built from TRBV28 and TRBJ2-1, with TRBD2 matching 8 bases. Germline CDR1 reads MDHEN; CDR2 reads SYDVKM. The V and J ends lost 4 bases and 6 bases, in that order; junction bases with no gene match: 11. The CDR3 sequence is 16 residues long. The CDR3 DNA follows: TGTGCCAGCAGTTCTCAAGGGACTAGACTATTCAATGAGCAGTTCTTC. It specifies CASSSQGTRLFNEQFF.

The genes are TRBV5-4 and TRBJ2-7, with 11 nucleotides matching TRBD1. This CDR3 region has 16 residues. V lost 4 bases and J lost 3; bases outside the gene matches: 9. Germline-derived CDR1 and CDR2 are SGHNT and YYREEE (reference sequence). In DNA, the CDR3 is TGTGCCAGCAGCAGAGAAGCTGGGACAGGGGGCTACGAGCAGTACTTC. Its protein is CASSREAGTGGYEQYF. The variable domain in full, completed from reference TRBV5-4 and TRBJ2-7, reads ETGVTQSPTHLIKTRGQQVTLRCSSQSGHNTVSWYQQALGQGPQFIFQYYREEENGRGNFPPRFSGLQFPNYSSELNVNALELDDSALYLCASSREAGTGGYEQYFGPGTRLTVT.

The chain combines TRBV5-6 with TRBJ2-7; the D gene is possibly TRBD2 (7 bases). Trimming cost V 4 bases and J 4 bases, with 18 bases left between them. CDR3 length equals 15 residues. The germline V gene has CDR1 SGHDT and CDR2 YYEEEE. The CDR3: CASSPLGGGAYEQYF. The CDR3 region has the DNA TGTGCCAGCAGCCCCCTGGGGGGGGGCGCGTACGAGCAGTACTTC.

This rearrangement joins TRBV9 to TRBJ2-1; 9 bases line up with TRBD2. CDR1 is SGDLS and CDR2 is YYNGEE in the germline V gene. V shed 3 bases, J shed 8 bases, and the junction held 12 bases outside the gene matches. The CDR3 sequence is 16 residues long. The CDR3 loop reads CASSGETSGPLDEQFF. CDR3 DNA sequence: TGTGCCAGCAGCGGGGAAACTAGCGGGCCCTTGGATGAGCAGTTCTTC.

The chain is built from TRBV7-3 and TRBJ2-3; D is tentatively TRBD1 or TRBD2 (6 bases each). Trimming took 3 bases from V and 5 from J, leaving 15 bases between them. The CDR3 is 15 residues long. From germline, CDR1 is SGHTA and CDR2 FQGTGA. The CDR3 DNA follows: TGTGCCAGCAGCTTCGTGGGGGGCCCACTAGATACGCAGTATTTT. Amino acids: CASSFVGGPLDTQYF.

The chain recombines TRBV2 with TRBJ2-1, with 14 bases identical to TRBD2. The CDR3 runs to 15 residues. V lost 6 bases and J lost 8; bases outside the gene matches: 6. Germline assignment: CDR1 SNHLY and CDR2 FYNNEI. The CDR3 here is CASREWGLAGDEQFF. The CDR3 coding sequence is TGTGCCAGCAGGGAGTGGGGACTAGCGGGAGATGAGCAGTTCTTC.

This rearrangement joins TRBV9 to TRBJ1-3; no definite D call. V lost 4 bases, J lost 4 bases, and 3 bases lay in between. This CDR3 has 11 amino acids. Germline V lookup: CDR1 SGDLS, CDR2 YYNGEE. The DNA for the CDR3 is TGTGCCAGCAGCCTCGGAAACACCATATATTTT. This translates into CASSLGNTIYF.

The chain employs TRBV6-5 and TRBJ1-6; TRBD1 agrees at 10 bases. V was pared by 6 bases and J by 14 bases, with 13 bases of the junction left unmatched. The CDR3 covers 15 residues. Germline V gene lookup returns CDR1 MNHEY and CDR2 SVGAGI. The CDR3 loop reads CASRNIGQGVVSLHF. In nucleotides, the CDR3 is TGTGCCAGCAGGAATATAGGACAGGGGGTAGTTTCCCTCCACTTT.